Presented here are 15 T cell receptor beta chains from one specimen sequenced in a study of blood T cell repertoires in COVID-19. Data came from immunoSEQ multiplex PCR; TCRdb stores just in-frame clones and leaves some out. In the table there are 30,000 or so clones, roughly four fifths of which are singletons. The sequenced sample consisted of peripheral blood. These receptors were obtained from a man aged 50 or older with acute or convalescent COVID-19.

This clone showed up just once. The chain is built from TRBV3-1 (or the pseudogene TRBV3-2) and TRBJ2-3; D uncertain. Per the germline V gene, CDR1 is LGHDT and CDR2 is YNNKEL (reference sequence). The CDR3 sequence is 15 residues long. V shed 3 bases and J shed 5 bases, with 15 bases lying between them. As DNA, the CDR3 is TGTGCCAGCAGCCATGCCCCCAACCCAGAAGATACGCAGTATTTT. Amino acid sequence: CASSHAPNPEDTQYF.

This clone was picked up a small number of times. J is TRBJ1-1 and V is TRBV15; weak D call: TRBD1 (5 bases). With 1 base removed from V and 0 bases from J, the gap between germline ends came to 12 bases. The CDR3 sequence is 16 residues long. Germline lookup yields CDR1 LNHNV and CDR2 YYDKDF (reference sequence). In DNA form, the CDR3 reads TGTGCCACCAGCAGAGGGTGGGGAGGGGTGAACACTGAAGCTTTCTTT. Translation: CATSRGWGGVNTEAFF.

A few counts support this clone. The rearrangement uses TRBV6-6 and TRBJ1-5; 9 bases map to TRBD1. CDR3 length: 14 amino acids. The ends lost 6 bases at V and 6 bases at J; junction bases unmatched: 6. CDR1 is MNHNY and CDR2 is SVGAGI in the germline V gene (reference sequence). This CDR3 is CASSLQGASQPQHF. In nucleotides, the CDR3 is TGTGCCAGCAGCTTACAGGGGGCCTCTCAGCCCCAGCATTTT.

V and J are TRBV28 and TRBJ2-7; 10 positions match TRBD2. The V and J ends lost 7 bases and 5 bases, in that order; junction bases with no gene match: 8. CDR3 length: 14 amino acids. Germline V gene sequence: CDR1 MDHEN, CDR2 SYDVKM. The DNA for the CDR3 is TGTGCCAGCACCCCGCTAGCGGGAGTCGACGAGCAGTACTTC. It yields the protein CASTPLAGVDEQYF.

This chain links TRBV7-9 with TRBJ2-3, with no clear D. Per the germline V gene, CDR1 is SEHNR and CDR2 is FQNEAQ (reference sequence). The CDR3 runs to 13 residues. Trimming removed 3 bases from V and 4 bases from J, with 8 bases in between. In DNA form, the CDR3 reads TGTGCCAGCAGCTTGTTTCCCTCAGATACGCAGTATTTT. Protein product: CASSLFPSDTQYF.

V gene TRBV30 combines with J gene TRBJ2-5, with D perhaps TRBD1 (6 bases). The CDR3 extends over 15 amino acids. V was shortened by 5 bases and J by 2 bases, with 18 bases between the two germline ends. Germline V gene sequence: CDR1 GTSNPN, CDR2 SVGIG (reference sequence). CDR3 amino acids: CAWSTGQGRQETQYF. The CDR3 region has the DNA TGTGCCTGGTCCACAGGGCAGGGGAGACAAGAGACCCAGTACTTC.

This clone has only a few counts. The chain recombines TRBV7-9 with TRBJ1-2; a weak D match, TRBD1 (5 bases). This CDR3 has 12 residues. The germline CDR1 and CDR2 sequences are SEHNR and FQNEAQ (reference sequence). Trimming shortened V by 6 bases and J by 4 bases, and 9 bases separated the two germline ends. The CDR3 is CASRSGSYGYTF. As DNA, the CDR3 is TGTGCCAGCAGATCAGGGTCCTATGGCTACACCTTC.

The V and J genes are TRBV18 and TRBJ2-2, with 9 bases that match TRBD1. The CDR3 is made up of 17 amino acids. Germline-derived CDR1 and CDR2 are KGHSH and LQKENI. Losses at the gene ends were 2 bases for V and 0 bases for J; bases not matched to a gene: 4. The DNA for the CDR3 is TGTGCCAGCTCACCAATACAGGGGGCCGCGAACACCGGGGAGCTGTTTTTT. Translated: CASSPIQGAANTGELFF.

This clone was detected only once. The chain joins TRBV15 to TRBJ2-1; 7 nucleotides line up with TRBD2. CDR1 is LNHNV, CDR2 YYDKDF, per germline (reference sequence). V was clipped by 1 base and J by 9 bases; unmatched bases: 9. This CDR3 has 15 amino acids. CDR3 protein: CATSRAGTNGVEQFF. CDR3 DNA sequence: TGTGCCACCAGCAGAGCCGGGACTAACGGTGTTGAGCAGTTCTTC.

The CDR3 DNA follows: TGTGCAAGTCGGAAGCGGGGGGTGGGAGAAAAACTGTTTTTT. It encodes CASRKRGVGEKLFF. V is TRBV12-2 and J is TRBJ1-4. TRBV12-2 is noted as a pseudogene. This CDR3 has 14 amino acids.

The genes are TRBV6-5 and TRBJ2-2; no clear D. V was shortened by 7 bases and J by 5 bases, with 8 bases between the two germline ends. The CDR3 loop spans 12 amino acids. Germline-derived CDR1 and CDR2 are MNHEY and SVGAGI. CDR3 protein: CASTRLTGELFF. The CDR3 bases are TGTGCCAGCACGAGGTTAACCGGGGAGCTGTTTTTT.

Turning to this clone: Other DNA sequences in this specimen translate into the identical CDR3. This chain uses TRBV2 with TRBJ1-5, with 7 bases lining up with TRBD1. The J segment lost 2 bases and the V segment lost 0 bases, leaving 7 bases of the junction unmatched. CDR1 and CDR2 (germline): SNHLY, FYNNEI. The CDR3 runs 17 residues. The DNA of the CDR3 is TGTGCCAGCAGTGAAGCACAGGGGAGAGATGGCAATCAGCCCCAGCATTTT. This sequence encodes CASSEAQGRDGNQPQHF.

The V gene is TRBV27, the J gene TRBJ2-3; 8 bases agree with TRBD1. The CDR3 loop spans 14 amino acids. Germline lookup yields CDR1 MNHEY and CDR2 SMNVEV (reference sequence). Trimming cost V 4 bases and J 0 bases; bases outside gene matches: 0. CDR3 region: CASSWTGSTDTQYF. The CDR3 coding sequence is TGTGCCAGCAGTTGGACAGGGAGCACAGATACGCAGTATTTT.

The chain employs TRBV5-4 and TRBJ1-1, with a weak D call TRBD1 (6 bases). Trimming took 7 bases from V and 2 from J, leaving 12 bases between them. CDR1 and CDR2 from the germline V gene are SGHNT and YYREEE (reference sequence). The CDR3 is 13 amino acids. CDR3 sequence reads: CASGQGLNTEAFF. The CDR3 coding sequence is TGTGCCAGCGGGCAGGGGTTAAACACTGAAGCTTTCTTT.

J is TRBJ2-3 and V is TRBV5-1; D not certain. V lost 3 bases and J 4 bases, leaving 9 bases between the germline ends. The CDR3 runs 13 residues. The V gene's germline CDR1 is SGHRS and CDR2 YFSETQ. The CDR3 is CASSSSLPDTQYF. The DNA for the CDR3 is TGCGCCAGCAGCTCCTCCCTCCCAGATACGCAGTATTTT.